Presented here are 23 T cell receptor beta chains from one specimen sequenced in a study of T cells in Graves' hyperthyroidism and ophthalmopathy. The CDR3 regions of TCR beta were amplified from RNA transcripts. First-round RT-PCR with HTBI primers amplified the TCR CDR3 region. TCRdb re-analysed the multiplex PCR reads in MiXCR, keeping a single row per CDR3 protein. The table shows about 95,000 distinct CDR3 sequences, with 40% occurring only once. Sequencing used peripheral blood or thyroid tissue (not recorded which). These receptors all come from a woman aged 25 to 39 with Graves' hyperthyroidism.

On this clonotype: The CDR3 ends on some other residue instead of the conserved phenylalanine or tryptophan, so this is likely a read error. This rearrangement joins TRBV3-1 to TRBJ2-2; D is uncertain. The V end lost 3 bases, the J end lost 3 bases, and 5 bases lay between the germline ends. Per germline, CDR1 LGHDT and CDR2 YNNKEL (reference sequence). This CDR3 contains 13 residues. CDR3 loop: CASSQDDTGELFS. The CDR3 bases are TGTGCCAGCAGCCAGGATGACACCGGGGAGCTGTTTTCT.

This clonotype was detected ten times or more. The chain has TRBV3-1 and TRBJ1-1; D is undetermined. Germline V gene sequence: CDR1 LGHDT, CDR2 YNNKEL (reference sequence). V lost 1 base to trimming and J lost 0 bases, with 6 bases between them. The CDR3 loop spans 14 amino acids. This CDR3 is CASSQAGMNTEAFF. In DNA, the CDR3 is TGTGCCAGCAGCCAAGCCGGGATGAACACTGAAGCTTTCTTT. The complete variable domain, with remaining parts taken from reference TRBV3-1 and TRBJ1-1, reads DTAVSQTPKYLVTQMGNDKSIKCEQNLGHDTMYWYKQDSKKFLKIMFSYNNKELIINETVPNRFSPKSPDKAHLNLHINSLELGDSAVYFCASSQAGMNTEAFFGQGTRLTVV.

In regard to this clonotype: The junction shows a germline mismatch at one end, possibly a read error. V usage is TRBV30 and J usage is TRBJ1-2; no clear D. This CDR3 region has 14 residues. Germline assignment: CDR1 GTSNPN and CDR2 SVGIG (reference sequence). DNA of the CDR3: TGTGCCCGGAGTGGTGGGCAGGCCTTGGGAGGCTACACCTTC. Translated: CARSGGQALGGYTF.

This clonotype was observed at least ten times. The rearrangement links TRBV20-1 to TRBJ1-1, with TRBD1 identical over 8 bases. Germline V gene sequence: CDR1 DFQATT, CDR2 SNEGSKA (reference sequence). Germline trimming cut 3 bases from V and 4 bases from J; bases unmatched to any gene: 4. CDR3 length: 13 amino acids. The DNA for the CDR3 is TGCAGTGCTAGCCAGGGGGCGAGCACTGAAGCTTTCTTT. Protein sequence: CSASQGASTEAFF.

Turning to this clonotype: A read error may be the cause here, since a much bigger clone is one base away. The gene calls are TRBV30 and TRBJ1-2, with TRBD1 as a possible D gene (5 bases). Germline V gene lookup returns CDR1 GTSNPN and CDR2 SVGIG (reference sequence). The CDR3 sequence is 15 residues long. The CDR3 sequence: CVWSASRTSNYGYTF. Written as DNA, the CDR3 is TGTGTCTGGAGTGCCTCCCGGACATCAAACTATGGCTACACCTTC. The whole variable domain, filled in from reference TRBV30 and TRBJ1-2, reads SQTIHQWPATLVQPVGSPLSLECTVEGTSNPNLYWYRQAAGRGLQLLFYSVGIGQISSEVPQNLSASRPQDRQFILSSKKLLLSDSGFYLCVWSASRTSNYGYTFGSGTRLTVV.

This clonotype has ten or more counts. The rearrangement joins TRBV7-3 to TRBJ2-3; 7 bases are shared with TRBD2. The CDR3 consists of 14 residues. Germline V lookup: CDR1 SGHTA, CDR2 FQGTGA. Trimming removed 5 bases from V and 7 bases from J; junction bases left unmatched: 9. CDR3 DNA sequence: TGTGCCAGCAGCCAATTGGCTAGCGGATATACGCAGTATTTT. Translated: CASSQLASGYTQYF.

This clonotype was seen just once. The chain joins TRBV2 to TRBJ2-1; 9 bases are shared with TRBD2. The CDR3 covers 12 residues. V shed 9 bases and J 10 bases; nucleotides not matched to a gene: 7. Germline CDR1 reads SNHLY; CDR2 reads FYNNEI. CDR3 nucleotide sequence: TGTGCCAGAGGACTAGCGTCAAGGGAGCAGTTCTTC. Protein sequence: CARGLASREQFF.

Points on this clonotype: The junction does not match germline at one end; this may be a read error. The chain has TRBV10-3 and TRBJ2-7; D remains unclear. The CDR3 spans 14 residues. CDR1 and CDR2 (germline): ENHRY, SYGVKD. The CDR3 DNA reads TGTGCCATCAGCGAGTCGGCGGTAACCTACGAGCAGTGCTTC. This sequence encodes CAISESAVTYEQCF.

Concerning this clonotype itself: Germline is not matched at one junction end, which may reflect a read error. V gene TRBV7-3 combines with J gene TRBJ1-1, with 7 positions matching TRBD1. CDR1 is SGHTA, CDR2 FQGTGA, per germline. The CDR3 length is 14 residues. This chain's CDR3 is CASSLYRGSTEAFF. CDR3 in DNA: TGTGCTAGCAGCTTGTACAGGGGTAGTACTGAAGCTTTCTTT.

This clonotype was detected many times. The chain employs TRBV6-1 and TRBJ1-2, with D unresolved. The CDR3 loop spans 12 amino acids. Germline CDR1 reads MNHNS; CDR2 reads SASEGT. Between the trimmed V and J ends, which lost 0 bases and 8 bases, there was a span of 7 bases. The CDR3 region has the DNA TGTGCCAGCAGTGAAGCAAAGGGCGGCTACACCTTC. It is translated as CASSEAKGGYTF.

Of note for this clonotype: The junction and the germline gene differ at one end; a read error may be behind it. The V and J genes are TRBV5-4 and TRBJ2-7; 9 bases agree with TRBD2. CDR1 SGHNT and CDR2 YYREEE come from the germline V gene (reference sequence). CDR3 length: 14 residues. CDR3 bases: TGTGCCAGCAGCTTAGGCGGGAGGGTCTACGGGCAGTACTTC. This sequence encodes CASSLGGRVYGQYF.

Many counts were recorded for this clonotype. J is TRBJ2-7 and V is TRBV10-3; 9 nucleotides line up with TRBD2. Unmatched junction bases numbered 8, after V lost 0 bases and J lost 2 bases. The CDR3 contains 17 residues. In germline, CDR1 is ENHRY, CDR2 SYGVKD. CDR3 sequence reads: CAISESLGLAGTYEQYF. CDR3 bases: TGTGCCATCAGTGAGTCCCTCGGGCTAGCGGGGACCTACGAGCAGTACTTC.

This clonotype was counted at least ten times. This chain links TRBV19 with TRBJ1-6; 8 bases map to TRBD1. After removal of 3 bases from V and 7 bases from J, the junction contained 2 bases not matched to a gene. Germline V lookup: CDR1 LNHDA, CDR2 SQIVND (reference sequence). The CDR3 totals 14 residues. The CDR3 is CASSINRGNSPLHF. In DNA form, the CDR3 reads TGTGCCAGTAGTATCAACAGGGGGAATTCACCCCTCCACTTT.

The table lists this clonotype with many counts. The rearrangement links TRBV6-6 to TRBJ2-7; 8 bases agree with TRBD1. The CDR3 runs to 15 residues. Germline CDR1 reads MNHNY; CDR2 reads SVGAGI (reference sequence). Trimming removed 4 bases from V and 6 bases from J; junction bases left unmatched: 11. CDR3 DNA: TGTGCCAGCAGTTCCCGACAGGGGCAGCTATCCGAGCAGTACTTC. Translation gives CASSSRQGQLSEQYF.

On this clonotype: A clone one base away is much larger, so this may be a read error. The CDR3 sequence is CASSDGAAIFHEQYF. CDR3 DNA sequence: TGTGCCAGCAGTGACGGGGCAGCTATCTTCCACGAGCAGTACTTC. This chain uses TRBV6-4 with TRBJ2-7; D possibly corresponds to TRBD1 (5 bases). Trimming removed 2 bases at V and 5 bases at J, with 16 bases between. This CDR3 is built from 15 residues. The germline CDR1 and CDR2 sequences are MRHNA and SNTAGT.

Notes on this clonotype: One base away lies a much larger clone, so this may be a sequencing read error. This chain uses TRBV2 with TRBJ2-3; 9 nucleotides agree with TRBD2. V trimming: 6 bases; J trimming: 9 bases; junction bases outside the gene matches: 10. Germline lookup yields CDR1 SNHLY and CDR2 FYNNEI. The CDR3 sequence is 14 residues long. The CDR3 DNA sequence: TGTGCCAGCAGGGATGGACCAGCGGGAGGAACGCAGTATTTT. Its translation is CASRDGPAGGTQYF.

This clonotype was recorded only once. The junction departs from the called germline gene at one end, perhaps through a read error. The chain couples TRBV2 to TRBJ1-6; D is unresolved. CDR1 is SNHLY and CDR2 is FYNNEI in the germline V gene. The CDR3 extends over 14 amino acids. In DNA form, the CDR3 reads TGTGCCGGCCCCGGGCCTGAGAGGAATTTACCCCTCCACTTT. Amino acids: CAGPGPERNLPLHF. The whole variable domain, remainder taken from reference TRBV2 and TRBJ1-6, is EPEVTQTPSHQVTQMGQEVILRCVPISNHLYFYWYRQILGQKVEFLVSFYNNEISEKSEIFDDQFSVERPDGSNFTLKIRSTKLEDSAMYFCAGPGPERNLPLHFGNGTRLTVT.

This clonotype was observed at least ten times. The V and J genes are TRBV28 and TRBJ1-4; D gene uncertain. This CDR3 has 13 amino acids. Trimming removed 3 bases at V and 14 bases at J, with 16 bases between. Per germline, CDR1 MDHEN and CDR2 SYDVKM. The CDR3 here is CASSLYGMKRLFF. CDR3 sequence (DNA): TGTGCCAGCAGTTTGTACGGTATGAAAAGGCTGTTTTTT.

On this clonotype itself: A much larger clone differs by one base, so this may be a read error. Here the CDR3 reads CASTRLGEPVYGYTF. CDR3 DNA sequence: TGTGCCAGCACACGGCTAGGGGAGCCGGTCTATGGCTACACCTTC. V and J are TRBV28 and TRBJ1-2; D may be TRBD1 (5 bases). CDR1 and CDR2 from the germline V gene are MDHEN and SYDVKM. The CDR3 extends over 15 amino acids. Trimming pared 7 bases from V and 4 bases from J, leaving 19 bases between.

This clonotype was seen many times. V usage is TRBV4-1 and J usage is TRBJ1-5; D may be TRBD1 (6 bases). Germline values: CDR1 MGHRA, CDR2 YSYEKL. Trimming cost V 0 bases and J 5 bases, with 14 bases left between them. CDR3 length equals 16 residues. CDR3 nucleotide sequence: TGCGCCAGCAGCCAAGATCCCCAGGGGCTGCATCAGCCCCAGCATTTT. Amino acids: CASSQDPQGLHQPQHF.

In this sample, this clonotype turned up many times. The rearrangement links TRBV6-5 to TRBJ1-6; D possibly corresponds to TRBD1 (6 bases). The CDR3 has 17 residues. Germline CDR1 MNHEY, CDR2 SVGAGI. Trimming shortened V by 4 bases and J by 0 bases, and 13 bases separated the two germline ends. This CDR3 is CASSLLGTSSYNSPLHF. CDR3 nucleotides: TGTGCCAGCAGTTTATTAGGGACAAGCTCCTATAATTCACCCCTCCACTTT.

Regarding this clonotype: The conserved final phenylalanine or tryptophan is absent from the CDR3, which likely points to a read error. V gene TRBV10-3 combines with J gene TRBJ2-5, with D unclear. Germline V gives CDR1 ENHRY, CDR2 SYGVKD. The V and J ends lost 0 bases and 1 base respectively, with 3 bases between them. This CDR3 contains 13 residues. Written as DNA, the CDR3 is TGTGCCATCAGTGAGTCGACCCAAGAGACCCAGTACCTC. This codes for CAISESTQETQYL.

The chain combines TRBV12-3 or TRBV12-4 with TRBJ1-2; 8 nucleotides agree with TRBD1. J gave up 8 bases and V 8 bases, and 7 bases lay outside the gene matches. The CDR3 runs to 12 residues. The CDR3: CASSDRVWGYTF. In nucleotides, the CDR3 is TGTGCCAGCTCGGACAGGGTTTGGGGCTACACCTTC.